The sequence of this TCR beta chain was determined in a study of blood T cell repertoires in COVID-19. Individuals aged about 18 to 90 years were recruited from around 22 US areas. Trimming cost V 6 bases and J 3 bases, with 18 bases left between them. The CDR3 consists of 15 residues. The germline gives CDR1 LGHNA, CDR2 YSLEER. Clones were sequenced by immunoSEQ multiplex PCR, and TCRdb holds only the in-frame ones, with some missing. Of around 200,000 clones listed, roughly 85% are singletons. The sample taken for sequencing was PBMCs or T cells enriched from blood (not recorded which). This clonotype was obtained from a man aged 35-49 years who had recovered from COVID-19. The rearrangement joins TRBV4-3 to TRBJ2-7; D might be TRBD2 (6 bases). The CDR3 DNA is TGCGCCAGCAGTCTCCAATCCCACGGGGGCTACGAGCAGTACTTC. It codes for CASSLQSHGGYEQYF.